This T cell receptor beta chain was captured in a study of blood T cell repertoires in COVID-19. Overall study context: From the United States, Italy and Spain came samples of acute and convalescent COVID-19. In each case, the material was cDNA or gDNA derived from T cells, B-cell-depleted T cells, or PBMCs.

This clone showed up just once. Allocation to cohorts depended on clinical history reported by the participants. The ends lost 3 bases at V and 3 bases at J; junction bases unmatched: 13. The CDR3 runs to 17 residues. The germline gives CDR1 MGHRA, CDR2 YSYEKL. Authors' processing steps: Counts of nucleated cells, estimated from reference gene primer amplification, were obtained. Assay used: immunoSEQ multiplex PCR; TCRdb lists only in-frame clones, some missing. From that table come the V and J calls and clone size; the DNA was used to work out D and trimming. The table lists roughly 520,000 clones, 88% of them singletons.

The clonotype was recovered from a woman in her thirties or forties who had recovered from COVID-19. The chain links TRBV4-1 to TRBJ2-7, with 8 bases aligning to TRBD2. The sequenced sample was PBMCs or T cells enriched from blood (not recorded which). DNA for the CDR3: TGCGCCAGCAGCCACGTTTTTGGGGAGCGGGAGTACTACGAGCAGTACTTC. Its protein product is CASSHVFGEREYYEQYF.